This T cell receptor (beta chain) came from a study of memory CD4+ T cells and cytomegalovirus serostatus (dated by TCRdb to between 2018 and 2021). For context, the study as a whole: A total of 33 healthy Belgian adults, of whom 9 were CMV seropositive and 24 were CMV seronegative, were included in the cohort. To replicate a published TCR-based CMV serostatus classifier, the researchers sequenced the CD4+ memory TCRbeta repertoires of a Belgian cohort whose cytomegalovirus serostatus was known.

Study-level results and caveats: For CMV serostatus prediction, a median bootstrapped AUC of 0.95 was reached with the original framework, and a median bootstrapped AUC of roughly 0.89 was reached with a US-trained random forest. On the Belgian cohort, the classifier based on the original framework reached a median bootstrapped AUC of roughly 0.94, with a 95% CI of 0.76-1.00. Among the 150 to 200 previously reported CMV-associated TCRbeta sequences, approximately 70 showed up in the CD4+ memory repertoires, with each one found in between one and five individuals. The results were read as suggesting that the CMV-associated TCR signature is, for the most part, present in the CD4+ memory repertoire. Only CD4+CD45RO+ memory cells were sequenced, in contrast to the original study, which included naive and memory CD4+ and CD8+ populations.

Trimming removed 2 bases from V and 3 bases from J, leaving 11 bases between the germline ends. Spanning cysteine to phenylalanine, the CDR3 consists of 15 amino acids. The only DNA kept is the CDR3, 45 bases in frame from the first base. The germline V gene (reference sequence) provides CDR1 SGHAT and CDR2 FQDESV. To note about this clone: No cognate antigen has been identified for it. No base quality values were provided; no much bigger clone lies one nucleotide off.

A FACSAria II was used to sort memory CD4+ T cells, defined as single viable CD3+CD4+CD8-CD45RO+ cells. CMV serostatus was determined with a Roche Elecsys assay detecting serum IgG against CMV pp150, pp28, p38 and p52. Following thawing, total CD4+ T cells were enriched through positive selection using CD4 magnetic microbeads. Samples originated from another study that specifically interrogated the CD4+ T cell memory repertoire. Peripheral blood mononuclear cells were isolated and cryopreserved following standard operating procedures; serum was stored at -80 °C. Staining used CD3-PerCP (BW264/56), CD4-APC (RPA-T4), CD45RO-PE (UCHT1) and CD8-Pacific Orange (3B5) antibodies, with Sytox blue excluding non-viable cells. Genomic DNA was extracted from sorted cells with the Quick-DNA Microprep Kit. Amplification of TCRbeta DNA was done with the immunoSEQ hsTCRbeta kit, following the protocol from the manufacturer. An Illumina MiSeq instrument was used to sequence the TCRbeta libraries. As for the original processing: After out-of-frame sequences were removed, 2,204,828 distinct TCRbeta sequences remained, averaging around 67,000 per individual. Two values were used to score each individual: the count of 164 previously reported CMV-associated TCRbeta sequences and the total count of productive distinct TCRbeta sequences. A beta-binomial model was reimplemented in Python, and random forests from scikit-learn, run with default parameters, were trained on data from the US cohort. On the Belgian cohort, classifier performance was reported as the median AUC, along with percentile confidence intervals, across 10,000 bootstrap iterations. TCRdb retrieved this table from immuneACCESS and kept in-frame rearrangements only. Not all clones are present; in checked studies, unresolved V genes account for under half, and no reason is known for the remainder. The V and J calls and clone size were taken over from that table, and D and trimming were inferred from the DNA. This sample is represented by 80,000 to 100,000 clones; about 80% of them were singletons. The ten biggest clones cover approximately 4% of the sample.

Source material: memory CD4+ T cells from blood. In this chain, TRBV11-1 is recombined with TRBJ2-4, with the identity of the D gene unclear. The receptor was isolated from an adult in good health and CMV-seropositive. CDR3 protein: CASSLQASVKNIQYF. The sequenced DNA is TGTGCCAGCAGCTTACAAGCCTCGGTCAAAAACATTCAGTACTTC. When the CDR3 is completed using the reference TRBV11-1 and TRBJ2-4 genes on either side, the full variable domain is EAEVAQSPRYKITEKSQAVAFWCDPISGHATLYWYRQILGQGPELLVQFQDESVVDDSQLPKDRFSAERLKGVDSTLKIQPAELGDSAMYLCASSLQASVKNIQYFGAGTRLSVL.